Listed here are 7 T cell receptor beta chains from one sample, sequenced in a study of cytomegalovirus exposure and HLA in healthy donors. 60 Vbeta and 13 Jbeta primers were used in PCR. Libraries were prepared by immunoSEQ multiplex PCR; TCRdb keeps only in-frame clonotypes and omits some of them. Seen here are approximately 110,000 clones, roughly 70% observed once, and the top ten hold around 3.7%. Sequenced sample: PBMCs. The source is a woman aged 40 to 50 in good health and CMV-seronegative.

This chain connects TRBV4-3 to TRBJ2-5; unclear D gene. The length of the CDR3 is 14 residues. V was trimmed by 0 bases and J by 6 bases, leaving 11 bases between them. Germline assignment: CDR1 LGHNA and CDR2 YSLEER. The DNA of the CDR3 is TGCGCCAGCAGCCAAGATACGGGTAGGCAGACCCAGTACTTC. This sequence encodes CASSQDTGRQTQYF.

The V and J genes are TRBV30 and TRBJ2-1; 9 bases fit TRBD1. The V gene end was trimmed by 4 bases and the J gene end by 2 bases; junction bases not matched to a gene: 6. Germline V gene lookup returns CDR1 GTSNPN and CDR2 SVGIG (reference sequence). CDR3 length: 15 residues. CDR3 amino acids: CAWKLGTGTYNEQFF. As DNA, the CDR3 is TGTGCCTGGAAGTTGGGGACAGGGACCTACAATGAGCAGTTCTTC.

This clone was counted only a few times. The chain has TRBV5-1 and TRBJ2-1; 12 nucleotides line up with TRBD1. Trimming cost V 4 bases and J 10 bases; bases outside gene matches: 6. The CDR3 has 14 residues. CDR1 is SGHRS and CDR2 is YFSETQ in the germline V gene. In DNA form, the CDR3 reads TGCGCCAGCAGCACGGGACAGGGGGCTGGAGAGCAGTTCTTC. It translates to CASSTGQGAGEQFF.

The chain is built from TRBV2 and TRBJ1-5, with a possible D match to TRBD1 (6 bases). The ends were cut back, 6 bases at V and 6 bases at J, with 18 bases in the middle. The CDR3 spans 15 residues. Germline V gene sequence: CDR1 SNHLY, CDR2 FYNNEI. CDR3 coding DNA: TGTGCCAGCAGACCACAGGGAACGCATTTTCAGCCCCAGCATTTT. Its translation is CASRPQGTHFQPQHF.

The gene calls are TRBV29-1 and TRBJ2-1; 7 bases are a match to TRBD2. The CDR3 has 18 residues. The germline gives CDR1 SQVTM, CDR2 ANQGSEA. V shed 6 bases and J 0 bases; nucleotides not matched to a gene: 17. The CDR3 DNA reads TGCAGCGTCGCCGGGACTACTATCCAAAGGAGCTCCTACAATGAGCAGTTCTTC. This codes for CSVAGTTIQRSSYNEQFF.

This clone was picked up a small number of times. This chain links TRBV5-5 with TRBJ1-1; D gene uncertain. V lost 0 bases and J lost 4, with 16 bases in between. From germline, CDR1 is SGHKS and CDR2 YYEKEE (reference sequence). CDR3 length: 16 residues. The CDR3 loop is CASSLANGALITEAFF. The CDR3 DNA reads TGTGCCAGCAGCTTGGCTAACGGAGCGCTTATCACTGAAGCTTTCTTT.

The chain employs TRBV4-1 and TRBJ2-5; TRBD1 might be the D (6 bases). This CDR3 is 14 amino acids long. CDR1 MGHRA and CDR2 YSYEKL come from the germline V gene. Between the trimmed V and J ends, which lost 1 base and 2 bases, there was a span of 8 bases. CDR3 in DNA: TGCGCCAGCAGCCAAGTAGGGACACAAGAGACCCAGTACTTC. Translation gives CASSQVGTQETQYF.